The subject of this entry is one T cell receptor (beta chain). V gave up 2 bases and J gave up 0 bases, with 13 bases separating them. Per germline, CDR1 MDHEN and CDR2 SYDVKM. CDR3 length: 16 residues. Per the original data handling: Counts of nucleated cells, estimated from reference gene primer amplification, were obtained. Clones were read by immunoSEQ multiplex PCR, and TCRdb kept only the in-frame ones, dropping some. From that table come the V and J calls and clone size; the DNA was used to work out D and trimming. This sample carries about 300,000 clones, around nine tenths of them seen once, and the ten largest clones take around 1.4%. The entry originates in a study of blood T cell repertoires in COVID-19. Overall study: Acute and convalescent COVID-19 samples came from the United States, Italy and Spain. From T cells, B-cell-depleted T cells, or PBMCs came the material, which was cDNA or gDNA.

The sequenced sample consisted of peripheral blood. This rearrangement joins TRBV28 to TRBJ1-1; possibly TRBD1 for D (6 bases). The receptor was isolated from an older man with acute or convalescent COVID-19. CDR3 DNA: TGTGCCAGCAGTTTAATGGCAGGGGTAATGAACACTGAAGCTTTCTTT. Amino acid sequence: CASSLMAGVMNTEAFF.